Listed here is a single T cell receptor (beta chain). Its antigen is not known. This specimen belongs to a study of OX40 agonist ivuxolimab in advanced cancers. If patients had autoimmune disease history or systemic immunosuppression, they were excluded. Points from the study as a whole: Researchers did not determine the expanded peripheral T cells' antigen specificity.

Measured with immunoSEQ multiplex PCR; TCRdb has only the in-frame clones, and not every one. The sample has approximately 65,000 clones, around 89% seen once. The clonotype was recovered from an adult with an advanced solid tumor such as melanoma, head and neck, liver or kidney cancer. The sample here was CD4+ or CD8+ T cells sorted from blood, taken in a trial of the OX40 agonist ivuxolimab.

The CDR3 loop is CASSTRTYQGEKLFF. For the CDR3, the DNA is TGTGCCAGCAGCACCCGGACTTATCAAGGGGAAAAACTGTTTTTT. The rearrangement joins TRBV5-4 to TRBJ1-4; D is unresolved. The CDR3 sequence is 15 residues long. CDR1 and CDR2 from the germline V gene are SGHNT and YYREEE (reference sequence). The ends were cut back, 4 bases at V and 8 bases at J, with 18 bases in the middle.